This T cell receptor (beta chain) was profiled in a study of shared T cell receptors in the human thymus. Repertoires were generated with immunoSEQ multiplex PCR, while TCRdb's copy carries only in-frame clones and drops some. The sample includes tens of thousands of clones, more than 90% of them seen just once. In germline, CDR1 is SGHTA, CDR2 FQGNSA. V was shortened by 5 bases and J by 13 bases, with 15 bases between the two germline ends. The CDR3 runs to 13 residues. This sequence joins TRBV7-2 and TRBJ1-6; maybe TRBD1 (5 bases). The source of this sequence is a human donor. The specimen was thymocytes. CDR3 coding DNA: TGTGCCAGCAGCCTAGGTACGGGGGGTCCCCTCCACTTT. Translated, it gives CASSLGTGGPLHF.